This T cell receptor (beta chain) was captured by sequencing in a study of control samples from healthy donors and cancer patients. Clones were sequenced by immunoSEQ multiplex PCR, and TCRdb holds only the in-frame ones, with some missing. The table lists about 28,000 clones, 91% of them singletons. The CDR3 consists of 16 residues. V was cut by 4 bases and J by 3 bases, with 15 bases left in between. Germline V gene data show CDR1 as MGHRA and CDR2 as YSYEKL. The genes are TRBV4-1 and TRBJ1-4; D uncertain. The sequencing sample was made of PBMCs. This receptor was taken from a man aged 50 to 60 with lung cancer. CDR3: CASSRRNDKANEKLFF. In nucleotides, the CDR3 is TGCGCCAGCAGCCGAAGGAACGACAAGGCTAATGAAAAACTGTTTTTT.